This T cell receptor (beta chain) was documented in a study of T cells in localized non-small cell lung cancer. Profiling relied on immunoSEQ multiplex PCR, and the TCRdb table lists in-frame clones only, not all of them. The repertoire holds tens of thousands of clones, 88% seen once, with 20% to 25% in the top ten. Comment on this clone: What it recognizes is unknown.

Trimming shortened V by 0 bases and J by 8 bases, and 11 bases separated the two germline ends. The CDR3 length is 13 residues. Germline V CDR1 and CDR2: SGHRS, YFSETQ. Study-wide findings and caveats: Appearing in adjacent lung were a median about 57 of the top 100 tumor clones.

The rearrangement links TRBV5-1 to TRBJ1-2; D call uncertain. The sample consisted of peripheral blood, taken before any cancer treatment. The clonotype originates from a woman aged 35-70 years with stage I squamous cell lung carcinoma. The CDR3 spells CASSLEFDRGYTF. In DNA, the CDR3 is TGCGCCAGCAGCTTGGAGTTCGATCGGGGCTACACCTTC.